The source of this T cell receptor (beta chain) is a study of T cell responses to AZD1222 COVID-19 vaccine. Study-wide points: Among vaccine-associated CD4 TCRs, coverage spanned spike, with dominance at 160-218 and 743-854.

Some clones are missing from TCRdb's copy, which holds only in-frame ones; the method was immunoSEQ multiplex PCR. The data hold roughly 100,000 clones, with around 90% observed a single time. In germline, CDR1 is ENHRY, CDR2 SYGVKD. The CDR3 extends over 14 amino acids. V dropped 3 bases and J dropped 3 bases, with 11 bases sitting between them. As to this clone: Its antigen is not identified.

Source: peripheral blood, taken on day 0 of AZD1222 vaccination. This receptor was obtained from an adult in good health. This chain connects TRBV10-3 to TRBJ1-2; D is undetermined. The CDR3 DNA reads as TGTGCCATCAGTGACGTTGCAGCTGACTATGGCTACACCTTC. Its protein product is CAISDVAADYGYTF.